Given below is one TCR beta chain in context. Using immunoSEQ multiplex PCR, the repertoire was profiled, and TCRdb retains in-frame clones only, with some absent. The sample holds more than 120,000 clones, more than 75% seen once. This entry is derived from a study of blood T cell repertoires in COVID-19. The V end lost 0 bases, the J end lost 13 bases, and 10 bases lay between the germline ends. The germline V gene has CDR1 DFQATT and CDR2 SNEGSKA (reference sequence). The CDR3 runs to 11 residues. The sequencing sample was made of peripheral blood. This TCR derives from a human donor in a cohort sampled during active COVID-19. The genes are TRBV20-1 and TRBJ1-5; D uncertain. This CDR3 is CSARDDLEQHF. CDR3 coding DNA: TGCAGTGCTAGAGATGACCTGGAGCAGCATTTT.